This T cell receptor (beta chain) was found in a study of T cells of healthy individuals. TCRdb independently ran MiXCR on the 5' RACE reads; one entry per CDR3 protein. The sample comprises approximately 52,000 distinct CDR3 sequences, 14% to 15% of which are singletons, and about 15% rests with the top ten. Looked up from germline, CDR1 is SGHTA and CDR2 is FQGNSA. The CDR3 is made up of 17 amino acids. Trimming took off 0 bases at V and 2 bases at J, with 11 bases between the two ends. The chain recombines TRBV7-2 with TRBJ1-6, with D unclear. The source is a human donor in good health. The CDR3 bases are TGTGCCAGCAGCTTAGCGCTTGAAAGGACCTATAATTCACCCCTCCACTTT. Residues: CASSLALERTYNSPLHF.